These 7 T cell receptor beta chains came from one sample sequenced in a study of blood T cell repertoires in COVID-19. Assay used: immunoSEQ multiplex PCR; TCRdb lists only in-frame clones, some missing. This sample has roughly 240,000 clones, with around 90% found just once. Sequencing was done on a sample of PBMCs or T cells enriched from blood (not recorded which). These receptors were collected from a man over 45 who had been exposed to COVID-19.

The chain uses TRBV18 and TRBJ1-4, with 7 bases identical to TRBD1. Unmatched junction bases numbered 10, after V lost 3 bases and J lost 6 bases. CDR3 length: 16 residues. From germline, CDR1 is KGHSH and CDR2 LQKENI. The CDR3 reads CASSPNDRVAHEKLFF. The CDR3 DNA follows: TGTGCCAGCTCACCGAATGACAGGGTCGCCCATGAAAAACTGTTTTTT.

The CDR3 protein is CASSPRQGSSGNTIYF. The CDR3 DNA sequence: TGTGCCAGCTCACCACGGCAGGGCAGCTCTGGAAACACCATATATTTT. The rearrangement uses TRBV18 and TRBJ1-3; possible D gene TRBD1, 5 bases. The CDR3 has 16 amino acids. Germline V gene data show CDR1 as KGHSH and CDR2 as LQKENI. V gave up 1 base and J gave up 0 bases, with 10 bases separating them.

A word on this clone: The sample holds other DNA sequences that translate to the same CDR3. This rearrangement joins TRBV18 to TRBJ1-5, with D tentatively TRBD1 (6 bases). The CDR3 runs to 15 residues. Germline lookup yields CDR1 KGHSH and CDR2 LQKENI. V gave up 2 bases and J gave up 4 bases, with 12 bases separating them. CDR3 loop: CASSPGQGLNQPQHF. In nucleotides, the CDR3 is TGTGCCAGCTCACCAGGGCAGGGGCTGAATCAGCCCCAGCATTTT.

The chain links TRBV2 to TRBJ1-5; D remains unclear. Germline loops: CDR1 SNHLY, CDR2 FYNNEI. The CDR3 runs to 15 residues. V was pared by 6 bases and J by 1 base, with 13 bases between. The CDR3 bases are TGTGCCAGCAGCCCCTCGAGGGCCAGCAATCAGCCCCAGCATTTT. The encoded protein is CASSPSRASNQPQHF. The full variable domain, with the rest looked up from reference TRBV2 and TRBJ1-5, is EPEVTQTPSHQVTQMGQEVILRCVPISNHLYFYWYRQILGQKVEFLVSFYNNEISEKSEIFDDQFSVERPDGSNFTLKIRSTKLEDSAMYFCASSPSRASNQPQHFGDGTRLSIL.

V is TRBV7-9 and J is TRBJ1-1, with 8 bases that match TRBD1. Losses at the gene ends were 6 bases for V and 11 bases for J; bases not matched to a gene: 14. This CDR3 comprises 14 residues. The germline V gene encodes CDR1 SEHNR and CDR2 FQNEAQ (reference sequence). The CDR3 here is CASSSTGGVGSAFF. The DNA for the CDR3 is TGTGCCAGCAGTTCCACAGGGGGTGTTGGTTCGGCTTTCTTT.

This CDR3 is CAWSFLGNQPQHF. The CDR3 bases are TGTGCCTGGAGTTTCCTCGGCAATCAGCCCCAGCATTTT. The chain has TRBV30 and TRBJ1-5; D is unresolved. The CDR3 spans 13 residues. CDR1 is GTSNPN, CDR2 SVGIG, per germline (reference sequence). V lost 2 bases to trimming and J lost 2 bases, with 7 bases between them.

The genes are TRBV7-2 and TRBJ1-2; D possibly corresponds to TRBD1 (5 bases). V gave up 5 bases and J gave up 5 bases, with 15 bases separating them. Germline V CDR1 and CDR2: SGHTA, FQGNSA. The CDR3 is 14 amino acids. The CDR3 spells CASSQGAAFYGYTF. In DNA, the CDR3 is TGTGCCAGCAGCCAAGGGGCAGCTTTTTATGGCTACACCTTC.